This is a list of T cell receptor beta chains from one sample in a study of lymphopenia after photon versus proton radiotherapy. Clones were sequenced by immunoSEQ multiplex PCR, and TCRdb holds only the in-frame ones, with some missing. The repertoire consists of roughly 25,000 clones, with about 82% occurring once and the leading ten covering about 20%. The input for sequencing was peripheral blood, taken from a patient treated with proton-based radiotherapy. These receptors were taken from a woman in her 70s with pancreatic cancer. Both conserved end residues are trimmed from each CDR3.

>TRBV27|TRBJ2-5
ASSFGGRPETQY
>TRBV30|TRBJ2-5
AWTKQGSAQY
>TRBV27|TRBJ2-2
ASNGRTGELF
>TRBV27|TRBJ2-1
ASSSIQGVWDGSYNEQF
>TRBV7-2|TRBJ2-3
ASSFGLTTDTQY
>TRBV18|TRBJ1-1
ASSFNSNTEAF
>TRBV5-8|TRBJ2-3
ASSLPGASTDTQY
>TRBV9|TRBJ2-1
ASSAAPGAASSYNEQF
>TRBV28|TRBJ1-5
ASSLFVSSNQPQH
>TRBV2|TRBJ1-2
ASSPGTGESYT